Listed here are 23 T cell receptor beta chains from one sample, sequenced in a study of T cell responses to AZD1222 COVID-19 vaccine. Measured with immunoSEQ multiplex PCR; TCRdb has only the in-frame clones, and not every one. The top ten clones hold roughly 1% of a sample with some 200,000 clones, approximately 94% of them seen once. The sequencing used peripheral blood, collected on day 0 of MenACWY control vaccination. These receptors came from an adult in good health.

The chain carries TRBV5-1 and TRBJ2-2; TRBD2 is a possible D gene (5 bases). Germline V CDR1 and CDR2: SGHRS, YFSETQ. Trimming took 3 bases from V and 3 from J, leaving 12 bases between them. The CDR3 length is 15 residues. The CDR3 DNA sequence: TGCGCCAGCAGCTACGGGATCGGGGACACCGGGGAGCTGTTTTTT. Amino acids: CASSYGIGDTGELFF.

For the CDR3, the DNA is TGCGCCAGCAGCCAAGATCGATTCCTCCGCTATGGCTACACCTTC. Translated, it gives CASSQDRFLRYGYTF. This rearrangement joins TRBV4-3 to TRBJ1-2, with D unresolved. With 0 bases removed from V and 4 bases from J, the gap between germline ends came to 12 bases. This CDR3 contains 15 residues. Germline CDR1 and CDR2: LGHNA and YSLEER.

The rearrangement links TRBV5-4 to TRBJ2-3; TRBD2 matches at 15 bases. Trimming at V came to 4 bases and at J to 2 bases, leaving 5 bases not matched to a gene. The CDR3 runs 17 residues. CDR1 is SGHNT and CDR2 is YYREEE in the germline V gene (reference sequence). CDR3 in DNA: TGTGCCAGCAGCCCCGGACTAGCGGGGGGGATCACAGATACGCAGTATTTT. The encoded protein is CASSPGLAGGITDTQYF.

The chain combines TRBV6-5 with TRBJ1-1; D uncertain. V lost 3 bases and J lost 0, with 5 bases in between. Germline V CDR1 and CDR2: MNHEY, SVGAGI. The CDR3 is 13 amino acids. CDR3 in amino acids: CASSYAMNTEAFF. Here the CDR3 DNA reads TGTGCCAGCAGTTATGCCATGAACACTGAAGCTTTCTTT.

The chain couples TRBV20-1 to TRBJ1-2; unclear D gene. V was cut by 7 bases and J by 4 bases, with 10 bases left in between. Germline assignment: CDR1 DFQATT and CDR2 SNEGSKA (reference sequence). This CDR3 region has 11 residues. CDR3 in amino acids: CSGYGFYGYTF. CDR3 nucleotides: TGCAGTGGTTATGGGTTCTATGGCTACACCTTC.

V gene TRBV5-4 combines with J gene TRBJ2-4, with TRBD1 matching over 7 bases. Germline CDR1 SGHNT, CDR2 YYREEE (reference sequence). V trimming: 4 bases; J trimming: 0 bases; junction bases outside the gene matches: 1. The CDR3 totals 14 residues. This chain's CDR3 is CASSPGGAKNIQYF. CDR3 nucleotide sequence: TGTGCCAGCAGCCCAGGGGGAGCCAAAAACATTCAGTACTTC.

The J gene is TRBJ2-1, the V gene TRBV12-3 or TRBV12-4; a possible D gene is TRBD2 (6 bases). V was pared by 6 bases and J by 9 bases, with 15 bases between. The CDR3 is 13 amino acids. CDR3 DNA: TGTGCCAGCAGACGACTAGATCTCGGTGAGCAGTTCTTC. This encodes CASRRLDLGEQFF.

The chain couples TRBV9 to TRBJ1-1; 7 bases are a match to TRBD1. Germline values: CDR1 SGDLS, CDR2 YYNGEE. J lost 3 bases, V lost 4 bases, and 6 bases had no gene match. This CDR3 comprises 14 residues. CDR3 residues: CASSHSTGYTEAFF. The CDR3 DNA reads TGTGCCAGCAGCCACTCGACAGGGTACACTGAAGCTTTCTTT.

The CDR3 coding sequence is TGTGCCAGCAGTTTCAACAGGAACACTGAAGCTTTCTTT. Its translation is CASSFNRNTEAFF. V is TRBV28 and J is TRBJ1-1; D is unclear. The CDR3 has 13 residues. V was trimmed by 3 bases and J by 1 base, leaving 6 bases between them. Germline V CDR1 and CDR2: MDHEN, SYDVKM.

A few counts support this clone. This chain links TRBV5-1 with TRBJ1-2, with D uncertain. Between the trimmed V and J ends, which lost 4 bases and 4 bases, there was a span of 11 bases. Germline assignment: CDR1 SGHRS and CDR2 YFSETQ. This CDR3 comprises 13 residues. CDR3 amino acids: CASSPGHSYGYTF. In nucleotides, the CDR3 is TGCGCCAGCAGCCCCGGGCACTCCTATGGCTACACCTTC.

The rearrangement links TRBV3-1 (or the pseudogene TRBV3-2) to TRBJ1-2; D call uncertain. Germline CDR1 and CDR2: LGHDT and YNNKEL (reference sequence). This CDR3 comprises 12 residues. With 2 bases removed from V and 7 bases from J, the gap between germline ends came to 8 bases. The chain's CDR3 is CASSQIGTGYTF. The DNA of the CDR3 is TGTGCCAGCAGCCAAATTGGTACTGGCTACACCTTC.

V gene TRBV6-5 combines with J gene TRBJ2-1; D is possibly TRBD1 (6 bases). V dropped 3 bases and J dropped 9 bases, with 12 bases sitting between them. This CDR3 comprises 13 residues. Germline CDR1 reads MNHEY; CDR2 reads SVGAGI. The CDR3 region is CASSYSGQTEQFF. The CDR3 DNA reads as TGTGCCAGCAGTTATTCGGGACAAACTGAGCAGTTCTTC.

The V call is TRBV6-6, the J call TRBJ1-1, with D uncertain. The germline gives CDR1 MNHNY, CDR2 SVGAGI (reference sequence). V was pared by 2 bases and J by 1 base, with 11 bases between. The CDR3 consists of 15 residues. CDR3 DNA: TGTGCCAGCAGTTACGAGGCGTCAGGGAACACTGAAGCTTTCTTT. Translated: CASSYEASGNTEAFF.

V is TRBV7-8 and J is TRBJ2-7; 8 nucleotides match TRBD2. The V gene's germline CDR1 is SGHVS and CDR2 FQNEAQ. After removal of 10 bases from V and 0 bases from J, the junction contained 5 bases not matched to a gene. This CDR3 region has 13 residues. CDR3 coding DNA: TGTGCCACCGCGCGGGGGGACTCCTACGAGCAGTACTTC. It specifies CATARGDSYEQYF.

V usage is TRBV6-1 and J usage is TRBJ1-5; the D is unclear. V lost 5 bases, J lost 1 base, and 9 bases lay in between. This CDR3 has 14 residues. The V gene's germline CDR1 is MNHNS and CDR2 SASEGT. The CDR3 coding sequence is TGTGCCAGCAGTTATACGGACAGCAATCAGCCCCAGCATTTT. Its translation is CASSYTDSNQPQHF.

The chain carries TRBV3-1 (or the pseudogene TRBV3-2) and TRBJ1-2, with 9 bases aligning to TRBD1. The V gene end was trimmed by 3 bases and the J gene end by 8 bases; junction bases not matched to a gene: 7. The CDR3 is 14 residues long. Germline-derived CDR1 and CDR2 are LGHDT and YNNKEL (reference sequence). The CDR3 DNA is TGTGCCAGCAGCCAGGGGACAGGGATTGGCGGCTACACCTTC. Amino acids: CASSQGTGIGGYTF.

The chain links TRBV7-8 to TRBJ1-2, with D possibly matching TRBD1 (5 bases). Germline V gene data show CDR1 as SGHVS and CDR2 as FQNEAQ. V lost 5 bases and J lost 2, with 18 bases in between. The CDR3 extends over 16 amino acids. CDR3 protein: CASSRGPGRGNYGYTF. DNA of the CDR3: TGTGCCAGCAGCCGAGGACCAGGGCGGGGGAACTATGGCTACACCTTC.

V usage is TRBV4-1 and J usage is TRBJ2-1; 7 bases are shared with TRBD2. CDR3 length equals 16 residues. With 4 bases clipped from V and 9 bases from J, the junction kept 15 bases outside the gene matches. Germline V gene sequence: CDR1 MGHRA, CDR2 YSYEKL. CDR3 nucleotide sequence: TGCGCCAGCAGCCTCCTTGGGGCTACGTCTAGCGGTGAGCAGTTCTTC. This codes for CASSLLGATSSGEQFF.

This clone was detected once. This chain links TRBV5-1 with TRBJ2-3; 7 bases are shared with TRBD1. Trimming at V came to 3 bases and at J to 1 base, leaving 11 bases not matched to a gene. Germline V gene data show CDR1 as SGHRS and CDR2 as YFSETQ. The length of the CDR3 is 17 residues. DNA of the CDR3: TGCGCCAGCAGCTCCAACAGGGGACGGTCCGGCACAGATACGCAGTATTTT. Amino acids: CASSSNRGRSGTDTQYF.

This chain joins TRBV7-2 and TRBJ2-5, with 13 bases lining up with TRBD2. Germline V gene sequence: CDR1 SGHTA, CDR2 FQGNSA. The CDR3 sequence is 15 residues long. V shed 3 bases, J shed 6 bases, and the junction held 4 bases outside the gene matches. This CDR3 reads CASSLGLAGPQTQYF. In DNA form, the CDR3 reads TGTGCCAGCAGCTTGGGACTAGCGGGGCCTCAGACCCAGTACTTC.

The chain employs TRBV6-5 and TRBJ2-5; D remains unclear. CDR1 is MNHEY and CDR2 is SVGAGI in the germline V gene. V was trimmed by 8 bases and J by 7 bases, leaving 11 bases between them. The CDR3 contains 11 residues. CDR3 loop: CASDAGGTQYF. The CDR3, as DNA: TGTGCCAGCGACGCCGGCGGGACCCAGTACTTC.

V gene TRBV12-1 combines with J gene TRBJ2-5; the table gives TRBD2 as D, unverified against the DNA. TRBV12-1 has pseudogene status. CDR3 size: 17 residues. The CDR3 protein is CASSHRASGGAWETQYF. The CDR3 DNA sequence: TGTGCCAGCAGCCACAGGGCTAGCGGGGGGGCCTGGGAGACCCAGTACTTC.

The chain recombines TRBV3-1 (or the pseudogene TRBV3-2) with TRBJ1-6; tentative D call: TRBD1 (5 bases). Germline CDR1 and CDR2: LGHDT and YNNKEL (reference sequence). The V end lost 1 base, the J end lost 7 bases, and 14 bases lay between the germline ends. The CDR3 is made up of 16 amino acids. The CDR3 region has the DNA TGTGCCAGCAGCCAAGTACAAGACAGCGTAAATTCACCCCTCCACTTT. This codes for CASSQVQDSVNSPLHF.